The 26 T cell receptor beta chains listed next were all sequenced from one sample in a study of T cells after yellow fever vaccination. TCRdb redid the calling of the 5' RACE reads with MiXCR, one entry per CDR3 protein. The sample has a few hundred thousand distinct CDR3 sequences; about 17% are singletons. Sequencing used PBMCs, obtained 5 to 6 days after the first yellow fever vaccination. The receptors were gathered from a man in his late teens or twenties who received the YFV17D yellow fever vaccine.

J is TRBJ2-5 and V is TRBV5-5; D unresolved. The V end was cut by 4 bases, the J end by 2 bases, with 12 bases between. The CDR3 totals 14 residues. Germline assignment: CDR1 SGHKS and CDR2 YYEKEE (reference sequence). The CDR3 is CASSLQPIQETQYF. In nucleotides, the CDR3 is TGTGCCAGCAGCCTACAGCCGATACAAGAGACCCAGTACTTC. The whole variable domain, filled in from reference TRBV5-5 and TRBJ2-5, reads DAGVTQSPTHLIKTRGQQVTLRCSPISGHKSVSWYQQVLGQGPQFIFQYYEKEERGRGNFPDRFSARQFPNYSSELNVNALLLGDSALYLCASSLQPIQETQYFGPGTRLLVL.

The chain has TRBV18 and TRBJ2-1; possibly TRBD2 for D (6 bases). Trimming took 3 bases from V and 7 from J, leaving 16 bases between them. The CDR3 is 15 residues long. Germline V gives CDR1 KGHSH, CDR2 LQKENI. As DNA, the CDR3 is TGTGCCAGCTCACCTGGACTAAGCCAAGGAAATGAGCAGTTCTTC. Translation gives CASSPGLSQGNEQFF.

The sample holds a few counts of this clonotype. This sequence joins TRBV7-9 and TRBJ2-3; no firm D call. In germline, CDR1 is SEHNR, CDR2 FQNEAQ (reference sequence). The V end was cut by 4 bases, the J end by 2 bases, with 13 bases between. The CDR3 runs to 15 residues. The CDR3 sequence is CASSSTGYPTDTQYF. The CDR3 DNA reads TGTGCCAGCAGCTCCACTGGGTACCCCACAGATACGCAGTATTTT.

The chain combines TRBV20-1 with TRBJ2-5, with D perhaps assigned TRBD1 or TRBD2 (5 bases each). The germline gives CDR1 DFQATT, CDR2 SNEGSKA (reference sequence). The CDR3 runs 13 residues. Trimming removed 5 bases at V and 5 bases at J, with 15 bases between. The CDR3: CSAPWSGTETQYF. In nucleotides, the CDR3 is TGCAGTGCTCCCTGGTCCGGGACGGAGACCCAGTACTTC.

The genes are TRBV7-2 and TRBJ2-5; D not certain. The CDR3 extends over 13 amino acids. Between the trimmed V and J ends, which lost 3 bases and 5 bases, there was a span of 10 bases. From germline, CDR1 is SGHTA and CDR2 FQGNSA. The CDR3 reads CASSFQVMETQYF. The CDR3 bases are TGTGCCAGCAGCTTTCAGGTGATGGAGACCCAGTACTTC.

This chain connects TRBV12-3 or TRBV12-4 to TRBJ2-3; D uncertain. Trimming shortened V by 10 bases and J by 0 bases, and 8 bases separated the two germline ends. This CDR3 region has 12 residues. The CDR3 loop is CATRWSTDTQYF. CDR3 sequence (DNA): TGTGCCACCCGTTGGAGCACAGATACGCAGTATTTT.

In this sample, this clonotype turned up a few times. This rearrangement joins TRBV7-2 to TRBJ2-2, with D tentatively TRBD1 (6 bases). V was shortened by 3 bases and J by 0 bases, with 8 bases between the two germline ends. The CDR3 is made up of 15 amino acids. Germline V CDR1 and CDR2: SGHTA, FQGNSA. The CDR3 spells CASSFRTANTGELFF. DNA for the CDR3: TGTGCCAGCAGCTTTCGGACAGCGAACACCGGGGAGCTGTTTTTT. Full variable domain (rest looked up from reference TRBV7-2 and TRBJ2-2): GAGVSQSPSNKVTEKGKDVELRCDPISGHTALYWYRQSLGQGLEFLIYFQGNSAPDKSGLPSDRFSAERTGGSVSTLTIQRTQQEDSAVYLCASSFRTANTGELFFGEGSRLTVL.

At least ten counts were recorded for this clonotype. The V gene is TRBV11-2, the J gene TRBJ1-1; 7 nucleotides agree with TRBD1. CDR3 size: 16 residues. Trimming removed 5 bases from V and 0 bases from J; junction bases left unmatched: 9. Per the germline V gene, CDR1 is SGHAT and CDR2 is FQNNGV. The CDR3 is CASSPFRDSLNTEAFF. The DNA for the CDR3 is TGTGCCAGCAGCCCCTTTCGGGACAGCTTGAACACTGAAGCTTTCTTT. Complete variable domain (other parts from reference TRBV11-2 and TRBJ1-1): EAGVAQSPRYKIIEKRQSVAFWCNPISGHATLYWYQQILGQGPKLLIQFQNNGVVDDSQLPKDRFSAERLKGVDSTLKIQPAKLEDSAVYLCASSPFRDSLNTEAFFGQGTRLTVV.

The sample holds a few counts of this clonotype. J is TRBJ2-5 and V is TRBV18; 9 nucleotides align to TRBD1. Germline V gives CDR1 KGHSH, CDR2 LQKENI. V dropped 3 bases and J dropped 6; count of bases not matched to a gene: 5. This CDR3 has 14 amino acids. CDR3 protein: CASSPQTGGKTQYF. DNA of the CDR3: TGTGCCAGCTCACCCCAGACAGGGGGTAAGACCCAGTACTTC.

This clonotype was counted only a few times. The chain has TRBV24-1 and TRBJ2-4; no firm D call. CDR1 is KGHDR and CDR2 is SFDVKD in the germline V gene. The CDR3 is 12 amino acids. Trimming stripped 4 bases from V and 10 bases from J, with 10 bases between. The CDR3 region is CATSDRFTIQYF. In DNA, the CDR3 is TGTGCCACCAGTGACAGGTTTACTATTCAGTACTTC.

The chain joins TRBV20-1 to TRBJ1-5; maybe TRBD1 (6 bases). The CDR3 sequence is 12 residues long. Trimming stripped 6 bases from V and 6 bases from J, with 12 bases between. Germline CDR1 and CDR2: DFQATT and SNEGSKA (reference sequence). The CDR3 region is CSALQGSQPQHF. Here the CDR3 DNA reads TGCAGTGCCTTACAGGGAAGTCAGCCCCAGCATTTT.

The rearrangement joins TRBV2 to TRBJ2-2; TRBD2 agrees at 8 bases. The CDR3 totals 18 residues. Per the germline V gene, CDR1 is SNHLY and CDR2 is FYNNEI. J was trimmed by 3 bases and V by 5 bases; bases with no gene match: 14. The CDR3 here is CASSSALTSESHTGELFF. The CDR3 DNA reads TGTGCCAGCAGTTCGGCTTTGACTAGCGAGTCACACACCGGGGAGCTGTTTTTT.

This clonotype is a singleton in its sample. The chain employs TRBV20-1 and TRBJ2-1; 9 nucleotides match TRBD1. This CDR3 contains 15 residues. CDR1 is DFQATT, CDR2 SNEGSKA, per germline (reference sequence). The V segment lost 0 bases and the J segment 6 bases; nucleotides outside the gene matches: 6. Here the CDR3 reads CSARDPTGGPNEQFF. CDR3 coding DNA: TGCAGTGCTAGAGATCCCACAGGGGGCCCCAATGAGCAGTTCTTC.

This clonotype was picked up a small number of times. The J gene is TRBJ1-1, the V gene TRBV15; D unresolved. V was pared by 0 bases and J by 5 bases, with 10 bases between. The CDR3 spans 14 residues. From germline, CDR1 is LNHNV and CDR2 YYDKDF (reference sequence). In DNA form, the CDR3 reads TGTGCCACCAGCAGAGATGTCGGGCGGACTGAAGCTTTCTTT. Amino acid sequence: CATSRDVGRTEAFF. The full variable domain, completed using reference TRBV15 and TRBJ1-1, is DAMVIQNPRYQVTQFGKPVTLSCSQTLNHNVMYWYQQKSSQAPKLLFHYYDKDFNNEADTPDNFQSRRPNTSFCFLDIRSPGLGDTAMYLCATSRDVGRTEAFFGQGTRLTVV.

This clonotype was counted between two and nine times. The V gene is TRBV6-5, the J gene TRBJ1-5; no definite D call. This CDR3 comprises 14 residues. With 0 bases removed from V and 7 bases from J, the gap between germline ends came to 10 bases. Germline loops: CDR1 MNHEY, CDR2 SVGAGI. The CDR3 is CASSYSETGQPQHF. For the CDR3, the DNA is TGTGCCAGCAGTTACTCCGAGACGGGCCAGCCCCAGCATTTT.

This chain connects TRBV20-1 to TRBJ2-7, with D possibly matching TRBD1 (6 bases). Between the trimmed V and J ends, which lost 4 bases and 1 base, there was a span of 11 bases. CDR1 is DFQATT and CDR2 is SNEGSKA in the germline V gene (reference sequence). This CDR3 region has 13 residues. In nucleotides, the CDR3 is TGCAGTGCTACCGGGACAAATTCCTACGAGCAGTACGTC. Its translation: CSATGTNSYEQYV.

This clonotype was found a few times. The gene calls are TRBV5-1 and TRBJ2-2; 8 positions agree with TRBD1. The ends lost 2 bases at V and 4 bases at J; junction bases unmatched: 7. Germline V gives CDR1 SGHRS, CDR2 YFSETQ. The CDR3 sequence is 16 residues long. CDR3 protein: CASSFGDRGGTGELFF. In DNA form, the CDR3 reads TGCGCCAGCAGCTTCGGAGACAGGGGTGGCACCGGGGAGCTGTTTTTT.

This chain links TRBV7-2 with TRBJ2-1, with D perhaps matching TRBD2 (6 bases). The CDR3 loop spans 15 amino acids. The germline V gene has CDR1 SGHTA and CDR2 FQGNSA. The V end was cut by 10 bases, the J end by 4 bases, with 20 bases between. Here the CDR3 reads CATSPGLEPYNEQFF. CDR3 sequence (DNA): TGTGCCACCTCGCCGGGACTCGAACCTTACAATGAGCAGTTCTTC.

This rearrangement joins TRBV7-3 to TRBJ2-1; 12 nucleotides line up with TRBD2. The CDR3 is made up of 15 amino acids. Trimming took 5 bases from V and 7 from J; bases not matched to a gene: 6. Per the germline V gene, CDR1 is SGHTA and CDR2 is FQGTGA. The CDR3 loop reads CASSLLAGGLNEQFF. DNA for the CDR3: TGTGCCAGCAGCCTACTAGCGGGGGGACTGAATGAGCAGTTCTTC.

This clonotype turned up a few times. The chain joins TRBV27 to TRBJ2-5; tentatively, D is TRBD1 (6 bases). V was shortened by 8 bases and J by 2 bases, with 15 bases between the two germline ends. The CDR3 has 14 amino acids. From germline, CDR1 is MNHEY and CDR2 SMNVEV (reference sequence). Here the CDR3 reads CASRKTRGQETQYF. The CDR3 coding sequence is TGTGCCAGCCGAAAAACTAGGGGGCAAGAGACCCAGTACTTC.

At least ten counts were recorded for this clonotype. One junction end disagrees with the germline gene, perhaps due to a read error. The chain links TRBV5-1 to TRBJ2-5; 7 bases fit TRBD1. This CDR3 has 14 residues. The V gene's germline CDR1 is SGHRS and CDR2 YFSETQ. CDR3 nucleotide sequence: TGTGCCAGCAGCTTGGGGGACAGCCAAGAGACCCAGTACTTC. This sequence encodes CASSLGDSQETQYF.

The gene calls are TRBV7-3 and TRBJ2-3; the match to TRBD2 covers 8 bases. The CDR3 consists of 18 residues. The germline V gene has CDR1 SGHTA and CDR2 FQGTGA. Trimming removed 8 bases from V and 5 bases from J; junction bases left unmatched: 21. Here the CDR3 DNA reads TGTGCCAGCCGTACGCCCCCCCACAGCGGGGGCGGCGAAGATACGCAGTATTTT. It yields the protein CASRTPPHSGGGEDTQYF. Variable domain in full (rest from reference TRBV7-3 and TRBJ2-3): GAGVSQTPSNKVTEKGKYVELRCDPISGHTALYWYRQSLGQGPEFLIYFQGTGAADDSGLPNDRFFAVRPEGSVSTLKIQRTERGDSAVYLCASRTPPHSGGGEDTQYFGPGTRLTVL.

The table lists this clonotype with a few counts. The rearrangement uses TRBV19 and TRBJ1-6, with TRBD1 identical over 8 bases. The J segment lost 10 bases and the V segment lost 7 bases, leaving 9 bases of the junction unmatched. CDR1 is LNHDA, CDR2 SQIVND, per germline (reference sequence). This CDR3 spans 14 amino acids. CDR3 in DNA: TGTGCCAGTAATGGACAGGGTGCGGGATCACCCCTCCACTTT. Amino acid sequence: CASNGQGAGSPLHF.

This clonotype was seen more than once but under ten times. J is TRBJ2-5 and V is TRBV4-3; 8 bases map to TRBD1. J lost 7 bases, V lost 6 bases, and 7 bases had no gene match. Germline assignment: CDR1 LGHNA and CDR2 YSLEER. This CDR3 comprises 13 residues. The DNA of the CDR3 is TGCGCCAGCAGTCAGGACAGGGTCAGGACCCAGTACTTC. It is translated as CASSQDRVRTQYF.

This sequence joins TRBV19 and TRBJ1-1; no reliable D call. Germline V gene lookup returns CDR1 LNHDA and CDR2 SQIVND (reference sequence). V was shortened by 7 bases and J by 5 bases, with 14 bases between the two germline ends. The CDR3 is 13 amino acids. In DNA form, the CDR3 reads TGTGCCAGTAAGGAGGGCGCCTGGACTGAAGCTTTCTTT. Translating it yields CASKEGAWTEAFF.

This clonotype was seen ten or more times. The germline gene is not matched at one end of the junction; a read error may be the cause. V gene TRBV5-1 combines with J gene TRBJ2-1, with 11 bases aligning to TRBD2. The V gene's germline CDR1 is SGHRS and CDR2 YFSETQ. CDR3 length: 13 residues. The CDR3 DNA follows: TGCGCCAGCAGCTTTCTCACGACTAGCGGGGTGGTCTTC. Its translation: CASSFLTTSGVVF.